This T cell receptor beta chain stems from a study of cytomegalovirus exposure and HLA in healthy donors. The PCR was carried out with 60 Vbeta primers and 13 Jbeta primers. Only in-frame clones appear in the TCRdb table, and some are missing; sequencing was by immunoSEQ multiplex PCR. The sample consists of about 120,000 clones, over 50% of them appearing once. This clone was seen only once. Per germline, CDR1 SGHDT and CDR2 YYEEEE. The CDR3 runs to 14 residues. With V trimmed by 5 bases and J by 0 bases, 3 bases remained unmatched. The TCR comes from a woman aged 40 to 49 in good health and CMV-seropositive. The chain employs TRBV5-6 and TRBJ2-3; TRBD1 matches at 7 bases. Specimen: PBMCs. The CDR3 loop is CASSTQGSTDTQYF. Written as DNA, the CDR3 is TGTGCCAGCAGTACACAGGGGAGCACAGATACGCAGTATTTT. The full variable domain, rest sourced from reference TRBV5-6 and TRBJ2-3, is DAGVTQSPTHLIKTRGQQVTLRCSPKSGHDTVSWYQQALGQGPQFIFQYYEEEERQRGNFPDRFSGHQFPNYSSELNVNALLLGDSALYLCASSTQGSTDTQYFGPGTRLTVL.